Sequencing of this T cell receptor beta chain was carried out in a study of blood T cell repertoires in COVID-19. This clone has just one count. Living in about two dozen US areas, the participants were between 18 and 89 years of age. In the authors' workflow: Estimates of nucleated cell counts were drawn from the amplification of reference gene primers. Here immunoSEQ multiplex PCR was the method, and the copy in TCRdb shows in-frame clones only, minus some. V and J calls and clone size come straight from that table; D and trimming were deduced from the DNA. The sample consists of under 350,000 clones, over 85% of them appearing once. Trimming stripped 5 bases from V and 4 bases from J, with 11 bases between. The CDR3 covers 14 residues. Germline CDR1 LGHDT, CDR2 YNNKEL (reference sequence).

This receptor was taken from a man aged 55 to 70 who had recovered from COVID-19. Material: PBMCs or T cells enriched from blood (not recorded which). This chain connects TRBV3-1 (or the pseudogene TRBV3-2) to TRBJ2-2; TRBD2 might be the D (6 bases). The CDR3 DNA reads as TGTGCCAGCAGCGGTCTAGCGATCACCGGGGAGCTGTTTTTT. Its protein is CASSGLAITGELFF.